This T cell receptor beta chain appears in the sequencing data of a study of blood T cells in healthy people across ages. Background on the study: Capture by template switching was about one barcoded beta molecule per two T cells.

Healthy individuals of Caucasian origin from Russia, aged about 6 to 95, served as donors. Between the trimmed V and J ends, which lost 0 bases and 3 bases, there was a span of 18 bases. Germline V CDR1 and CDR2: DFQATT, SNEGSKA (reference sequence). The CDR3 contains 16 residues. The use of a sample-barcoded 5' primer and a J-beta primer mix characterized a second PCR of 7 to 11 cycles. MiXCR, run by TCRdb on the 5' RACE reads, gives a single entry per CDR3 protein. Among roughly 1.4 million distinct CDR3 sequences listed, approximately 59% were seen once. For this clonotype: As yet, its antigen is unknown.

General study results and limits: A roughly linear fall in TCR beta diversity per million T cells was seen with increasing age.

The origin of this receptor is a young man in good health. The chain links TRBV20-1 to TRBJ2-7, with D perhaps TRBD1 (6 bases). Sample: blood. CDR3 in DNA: TGCAGTGCTAGAGACCCACAGACAGGACCCAACTACGAGCAGTACTTC. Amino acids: CSARDPQTGPNYEQYF.